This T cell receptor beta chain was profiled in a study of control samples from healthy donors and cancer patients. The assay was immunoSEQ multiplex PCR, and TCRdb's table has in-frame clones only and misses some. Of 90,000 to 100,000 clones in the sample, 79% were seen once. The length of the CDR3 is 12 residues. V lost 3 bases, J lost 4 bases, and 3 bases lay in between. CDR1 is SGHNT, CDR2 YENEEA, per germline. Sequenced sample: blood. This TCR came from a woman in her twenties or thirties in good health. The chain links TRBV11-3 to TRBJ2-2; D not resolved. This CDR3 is CASSFSTGELFF. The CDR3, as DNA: TGTGCCAGCAGCTTCAGCACCGGGGAGCTGTTTTTT. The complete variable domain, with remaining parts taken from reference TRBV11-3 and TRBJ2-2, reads EAGVVQSPRYKIIEKKQPVAFWCNPISGHNTLYWYLQNLGQGPELLIRYENEEAVDDSQLPKDRFSAERLKGVDSTLKIQPAELGDSAVYLCASSFSTGELFFGEGSRLTVL.